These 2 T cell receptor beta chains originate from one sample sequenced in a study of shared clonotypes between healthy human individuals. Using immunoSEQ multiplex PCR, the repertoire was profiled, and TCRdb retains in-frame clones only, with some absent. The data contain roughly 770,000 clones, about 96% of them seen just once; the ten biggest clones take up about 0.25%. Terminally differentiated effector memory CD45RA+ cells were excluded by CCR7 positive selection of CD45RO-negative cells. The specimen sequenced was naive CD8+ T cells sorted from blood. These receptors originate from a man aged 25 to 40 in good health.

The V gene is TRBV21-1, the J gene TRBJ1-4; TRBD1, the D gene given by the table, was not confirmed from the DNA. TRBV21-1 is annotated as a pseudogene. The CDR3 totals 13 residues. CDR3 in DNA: TGTGCCAGCTCCCAGGGGCACAATGAAAAACTGTTTTTT. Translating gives CASSQGHNEKLFF.

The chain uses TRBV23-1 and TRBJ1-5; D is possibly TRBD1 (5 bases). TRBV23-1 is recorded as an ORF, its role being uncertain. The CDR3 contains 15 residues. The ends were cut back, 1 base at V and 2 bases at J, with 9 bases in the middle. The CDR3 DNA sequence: TGCGCCAGCAGTCAATGTCCGGGACGCAATCAGCCCCAGCATTTT. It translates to CASSQCPGRNQPQHF.